This TCR beta chain was identified in a study of blood T cell repertoires in COVID-19 (TCRdb year 2020). Describing the broader study: Collaborator samples came from the United States, Italy and Spain and covered acute and convalescent phases of COVID-19. The dataset comprised deeply sampled blood TCRbeta repertoires from subjects exposed to, actively infected with, or recovered from COVID-19. The repertoires were made available in a free public database intended to serve as a resource for research on the immune response to SARS-CoV-2. Where HLA class I and class II types were available, the types were taken from metadata supplied by the sample provider, not from assay-based typing. The samples were drawn from two sources: the first 160 participants of the ongoing ImmuneRACE study, and 1,254 subjects contributed by 6 global collaborators. Sample metadata almost always included a de-identified subject ID, COVID-19 status, age in years and sex. The material from the prospective study consisted of cDNA or gDNA derived from T cells, B-cell-depleted T cells, or PBMCs.

The germline V gene (reference sequence) yields SGHNT for CDR1 and YYREEE for CDR2. V is cut back by 5 bases and J by 4 bases, with 2 bases in the junction unmatched. Inclusive of the bounding cysteine and phenylalanine, the CDR3 is 12 residues long. The kept DNA is CDR3 alone, 36 bases in frame from the first base. What the study reported, not specific to this receptor: The amount of clinical and demographic metadata varied by source and participant and was provided uncurated.

The collaborating institutions used their own protocols to collect whole blood in K2EDTA tubes. For TCRbeta analysis, collaborators shipped samples as frozen whole blood, isolated PBMCs, or DNA extracted from either of those sample types. A few counts support this clone. Its specific antigen is unknown. No base qualities exist here, and no much larger clone lies one base off it. The immunoSEQ Assay, a bias-controlled multiplex PCR, was used to amplify TCRbeta CDR3 regions from genomic DNA. Under the source paper's analysis protocol: The number of nucleated cells in each sample was estimated by amplification of reference gene primers within the assay. Sequence reads were collapsed and filtered to measure the absolute abundance of every unique TCRbeta CDR3 rearrangement. For each sample, productive Simpson clonality was calculated as the square root of Simpson's diversity index across productive rearrangements. The clones in this table, taken by TCRdb from immuneACCESS, are in-frame only. Not every clone is retained; where verified, under half of the shortfall comes from an unresolved V gene, and the cause of the rest is unknown. V, J and clone size reflect that table, while D and trimming were determined from the DNA. Across this sample there are 200,000 to 250,000 clones, with about four fifths seen only once. 7.6% of the sample lies in the top ten.

The source is a woman aged 45-60 years with active or convalescent COVID-19. The V and J segments used are TRBV5-4 and TRBJ2-7; TRBD1 matches 8 bases in the middle. Sequencing was carried out using peripheral blood. Here is the DNA: TGTGCCAGCAGTCGACAGGGGTACGAGCAGTACTTC. Its protein is CASSRQGYEQYF.